The 11 T cell receptor beta chains given below trace back to one sample, sequenced in a study of shared clonotypes between healthy human individuals. CD8 cells classed as naive were CD45RO-negative and positively selected for CCR7, excluding terminally differentiated effector memory CD45RA+ cells. The protocol was immunoSEQ multiplex PCR, while the TCRdb copy is restricted to in-frame clones and leaves out a portion. The sample lists 2 million to 2.5 million clones; about 95% were seen once. The sequencing input was naive CD8+ T cells sorted from blood. Receptors originate from a man aged 18 to 30 in good health.

The rearrangement joins TRBV30 to TRBJ1-1; a possible D gene is TRBD1 (6 bases). The CDR3 length is 15 residues. V was cut by 4 bases and J by 0 bases, with 15 bases left in between. Germline lookup yields CDR1 GTSNPN and CDR2 SVGIG (reference sequence). The CDR3 nucleotides are TGTGCCTGGAATAGCGGACAGTCAATGAACACTGAAGCTTTCTTT. Protein sequence: CAWNSGQSMNTEAFF.

The genes are TRBV7-9 and TRBJ2-3; 7 bases fit TRBD2. V lost 1 base, J lost 3 bases, and 7 bases stayed unmatched. Germline loops: CDR1 SEHNR, CDR2 FQNEAQ (reference sequence). This CDR3 spans 16 amino acids. The CDR3 DNA sequence: TGTGCCAGCAGCTTAGTTTGGGGGGGTTCGACAGATACGCAGTATTTT. Its protein product is CASSLVWGGSTDTQYF.

V is TRBV9 and J is TRBJ2-1; perhaps TRBD1 as D (6 bases). This CDR3 has 16 residues. Germline CDR1 SGDLS, CDR2 YYNGEE. V lost 0 bases, J lost 2 bases, and 12 bases lay in between. The chain's CDR3 is CASSVDNRVPYNEQFF. In DNA form, the CDR3 reads TGTGCCAGCAGCGTAGATAACAGGGTTCCCTACAATGAGCAGTTCTTC.

This clone was observed a few times. The CDR3 region is CASSGGGPQSYEQYF. The CDR3 coding sequence is TGTGCCAGCAGTGGAGGGGGCCCCCAATCCTACGAGCAGTACTTC. The chain combines TRBV2 with TRBJ2-7; TRBD1 matches 7 bases. The V gene's germline CDR1 is SNHLY and CDR2 FYNNEI. CDR3 length equals 15 residues. V lost 4 bases, J lost 1 base, and 7 bases stayed unmatched.

This clone was found once. The rearrangement joins TRBV18 to TRBJ2-2; D might be TRBD1 or TRBD2, each matching 5 bases. The CDR3 totals 15 residues. The V end was cut by 6 bases, the J end by 4 bases, with 15 bases between. Germline assignment: CDR1 KGHSH and CDR2 LQKENI. CDR3 nucleotides: TGTGCCAGCTCTCACCCAAGGGACCCCACCGGGGAGCTGTTTTTT. Its translation is CASSHPRDPTGELFF.

The chain joins TRBV4-1 to TRBJ1-1, with 8 bases that match TRBD1. Looked up from germline, CDR1 is MGHRA and CDR2 is YSYEKL. V was pared by 3 bases and J by 2 bases, with 5 bases of the junction left unmatched. The CDR3 has 15 residues. The CDR3 nucleotides read TGCGCCAGCAGCCAGCGGACAGGGAGTAACACTGAAGCTTTCTTT. Amino acid sequence: CASSQRTGSNTEAFF.

The chain joins TRBV27 to TRBJ2-2; D might be TRBD2 (6 bases). Germline loops: CDR1 MNHEY, CDR2 SMNVEV (reference sequence). Trimming took 3 bases from V and 6 from J, leaving 20 bases between them. CDR3 size: 17 residues. In DNA, the CDR3 is TGTGCCAGCAGTTTCCTAGCGCGAGGGCCTGGCGCCGGGGAGCTGTTTTTT. Translated, it gives CASSFLARGPGAGELFF.

The chain has TRBV9 and TRBJ2-3; 9 bases line up with TRBD2. Germline trimming cut 1 base from V and 2 bases from J; bases unmatched to any gene: 5. Germline CDR1 reads SGDLS; CDR2 reads YYNGEE. This CDR3 has 16 residues. CDR3 sequence (DNA): TGTGCCAGCAGCGTACTAGCGGGGAGGTACACAGATACGCAGTATTTT. Its translation: CASSVLAGRYTDTQYF.

The J gene is TRBJ1-3, the V gene TRBV6-5; 7 bases align to TRBD1. J lost 3 bases, V lost 4 bases, and 6 bases had no gene match. Germline CDR1 is MNHEY and CDR2 is SVGAGI. The CDR3 is 15 amino acids. CDR3 loop: CASSFSGTDGNTIYF. Here the CDR3 DNA reads TGTGCCAGCAGTTTCTCCGGGACAGATGGAAACACCATATATTTT.

The chain is built from TRBV9 and TRBJ2-5; 7 bases line up with TRBD2. V dropped 5 bases and J dropped 3; count of bases not matched to a gene: 1. CDR1 is SGDLS, CDR2 YYNGEE, per germline. The CDR3 contains 12 residues. CDR3 residues: CASRGGEETQYF. CDR3 sequence (DNA): TGTGCCAGCAGGGGAGGGGAAGAGACCCAGTACTTC.

This chain connects TRBV21-1 to TRBJ2-7; the table's D gene call, TRBD2, was not cross checked with the DNA. TRBV21-1 is flagged as a pseudogene. The CDR3 is 12 residues long. The CDR3: CARGEGANEQYF. The DNA of the CDR3 is TGTGCCAGGGGAGAGGGAGCAAACGAGCAGTACTTC.